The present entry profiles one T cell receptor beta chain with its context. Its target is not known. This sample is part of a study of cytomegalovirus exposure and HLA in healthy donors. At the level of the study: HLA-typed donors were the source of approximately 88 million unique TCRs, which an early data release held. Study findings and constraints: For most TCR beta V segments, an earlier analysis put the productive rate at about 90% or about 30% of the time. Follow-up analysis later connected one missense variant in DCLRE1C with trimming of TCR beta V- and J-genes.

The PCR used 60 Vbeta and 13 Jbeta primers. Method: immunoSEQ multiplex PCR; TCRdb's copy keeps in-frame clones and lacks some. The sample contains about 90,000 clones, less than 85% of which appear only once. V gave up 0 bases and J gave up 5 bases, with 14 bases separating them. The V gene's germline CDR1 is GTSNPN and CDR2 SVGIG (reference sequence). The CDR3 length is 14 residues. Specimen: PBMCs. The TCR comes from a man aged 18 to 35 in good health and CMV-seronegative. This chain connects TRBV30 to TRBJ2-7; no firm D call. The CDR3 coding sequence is TGTGCCTGGAGTGTACTACCACCGAGGAACGAGCAGTACTTC. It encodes CAWSVLPPRNEQYF.